The clone carrying this TCR beta chain was recorded at least ten times. The entry originates in a study of CD8 T cells in ankylosing spondylitis. 5'-RACE, quantitative and with molecular barcodes, yielded the TCR beta libraries. TCRdb fed the 5' RACE reads into MiXCR, producing one record per CDR3 protein. This table holds about 240,000 distinct CDR3 sequences, approximately 8% found once. Per germline, CDR1 MNHEY and CDR2 SVGEGT. Trimming removed 6 bases from V and 3 bases from J, with 9 bases in between. This CDR3 is 13 amino acids long. This sequence originates from a female donor with ankylosing spondylitis or in good health (not recorded which). Sample: blood, either unsorted or a sorted T cell fraction (not recorded which). V is TRBV6-2 or TRBV6-3 and J is TRBJ1-5; no reliable D call. In nucleotides, the CDR3 is TGTGCCAGCAGGCACGACCACAATCAGCCCCAGCATTTT. This sequence encodes CASRHDHNQPQHF.